Listed below are T cell receptor beta chains from one sample, sequenced in a study of CD4 T cells in relation to SARS-CoV-2 and coronaviruses. These receptors' targets are unknown. Here immunoSEQ multiplex PCR was the method, and the copy in TCRdb shows in-frame clones only, minus some. This table holds about 22,000 clones, less than 75% found once. Sample: CD4+ T cells from PBMCs, cultured in vitro. The receptors were sampled from a human donor in good health. CDR3s leave out the opening cysteine and the closing phenylalanine or tryptophan.

>TRBV7-9
ASSLSGGNTDTQY
>TRBV7-2
ASSPQGGPWNEQF
>TRBV6-1
ASSEQGGNEQF
>TRBV7-2
ASSFLDRGEGALH
>TRBV19
ASSPRTGASYEQY
>TRBV4-3
ASSQDMTGETDTQY
>TRBV19
ASSPPTGGGNSPLH
>TRBV4-3
ASSPGRRSETQY
>TRBV4-3
ASSQGTQVNYGYT
>TRBV5-4
ASSPPGNTEAF
>TRBV10-2
ASSEMEGWGEQY
>TRBV24-1
ATSDARLGGASTQY
>TRBV2
ASTETGRGYGYT
>TRBV6-6
ASSYADEQY
>TRBV4-1
ASSHTKDSSYEQY
>TRBV5-1
ASRDRGQETQY